A selection of T cell receptor beta chains follows, all from one sample in a study of blood T cell repertoires in COVID-19. TCRdb keeps only in-frame clones here, not all; method: immunoSEQ multiplex PCR. The data contain roughly 20,000 clones, roughly 90% of them singletons. What was sequenced was peripheral blood. The receptors originated from a woman aged 80 or over with active COVID-19. The CDR3 runs from the conserved cysteine through the conserved F or W. The order of the fields is clone size, CDR3 length, J gene, V gene, D gene, CDR3 protein, CDR3 DNA. A D gene is named only where the DNA matches it firmly. Clone sizes are given selectively: once, few, many, or a class where the clone is expanded.

. 14 TRBJ2-1 TRBV3-1/TRBV3-2 . CASSQAGAYNEQFF TGTGCCAGCAGCCAAGCGGGGGCCTACAATGAGCAGTTCTTC
. 14 TRBJ1-3 TRBV6-2/TRBV6-3 TRBD1 CASSRQGSGNTIYF TGTGCCAGCAGTCGACAGGGGTCTGGAAACACCATATATTTT
. 13 TRBJ2-1 TRBV5-1 TRBD1 CASGRNRGNEQFF TGCGCCAGCGGGAGAAACAGGGGGAATGAGCAGTTCTTC
. 13 TRBJ2-7 TRBV25-1 TRBD1 CASSRDRHYEQYF TGTGCCAGCAGCCGGGACAGGCACTACGAGCAGTACTTC
once 16 TRBJ2-3 TRBV4-1 TRBD2 CASSQDWLAGTDTQYF TGCGCCAGCAGCCAAGATTGGCTAGCGGGCACAGATACGCAGTATTTT
. 14 TRBJ1-2 TRBV4-3 . CASSRQAATGSYTF TGCGCCAGCAGCCGCCAGGCAGCTACAGGGAGTTACACCTTC
. 12 TRBJ2-7 TRBV12-3/TRBV12-4 TRBD1 CASGQVTYEQYF TGTGCCAGCGGACAGGTGACGTACGAGCAGTACTTC
. 13 TRBJ2-1 TRBV19 TRBD2 CASVSGGAREQFF TGTGCCAGTGTTAGCGGGGGGGCGCGTGAGCAGTTCTTC
. 14 TRBJ2-3 TRBV4-2 TRBD2 CASSQGAGRDTQYF TGTGCCAGCAGCCAAGGAGCGGGGAGGGATACGCAGTATTTT
. 15 TRBJ1-4 TRBV30 . CAWSPGSATNEKLFF TGTGCCTGGAGCCCAGGGTCCGCAACTAATGAAAAACTGTTTTTT
once 11 TRBJ2-7 TRBV11-3 . CASGQTYEQYF TGTGCCAGCGGACAGACCTACGAGCAGTACTTC
. 17 TRBJ2-1 TRBV5-1 TRBD2 CASSSTLSSGGYNEQFF TGCGCCAGCAGCTCCACGCTTTCTAGCGGGGGATACAATGAGCAGTTCTTC
. 13 TRBJ1-2 TRBV12-5 . CASGLVSGGGYTF TGTGCTAGTGGTTTGGTATCGGGGGGTGGCTACACCTTC
. 15 TRBJ2-2 TRBV7-2 . CASSQGEVWTGELFF TGTGCCAGCAGCCAGGGTGAGGTGTGGACCGGGGAGCTGTTTTTT
. 14 TRBJ2-5 TRBV5-1 . CASSPGTHQETQYF TGCGCCAGCAGCCCGGGGACACACCAAGAGACCCAGTACTTC
. 18 TRBJ2-4 TRBV4-3 TRBD2 CASSQDTSGGLAKNIQYF TGCGCCAGCAGCCAAGATACTAGCGGGGGTCTAGCCAAAAACATTCAGTACTTC
. 18 TRBJ2-6 TRBV9 . CASTPAAQGGSGANVLTF TGTGCCAGCACCCCCGCGGCCCAAGGTGGCTCTGGGGCCAACGTCCTGACTTTC
. 14 TRBJ2-5 TRBV11-2 TRBD1 CASSLTGGWETQYF TGTGCCAGCAGCCTAACAGGGGGCTGGGAGACCCAGTACTTC
. 15 TRBJ1-2 TRBV5-1 TRBD1 CASSVGWTGLSSYTF TGCGCCAGCAGCGTAGGCTGGACAGGGCTTTCGAGCTACACCTTC
once 13 TRBJ2-3 TRBV2 . CASSRAGPDTQYF TGTGCCAGCAGTAGGGCGGGGCCAGATACGCAGTATTTT
. 16 TRBJ2-5 TRBV9 TRBD2 CASSVGIAGGVETQYF TGTGCCAGCAGCGTAGGGATAGCGGGGGGCGTAGAGACCCAGTACTTC
. 15 TRBJ1-5 TRBV11-3 . CASSDAGQGNQPQHF TGTGCCAGCTCCGACGCTGGGCAGGGTAATCAGCCCCAGCATTTT
. 15 TRBJ2-1 TRBV6-2/TRBV6-3 . CASSYSPGIYNEQFF TGTGCCAGCAGTTACTCCCCAGGGATCTACAATGAGCAGTTCTTC
. 12 TRBJ2-1 TRBV11-2 TRBD2 CASSLGLAGVFF TGTGCCAGCAGCTTAGGGCTAGCGGGGGTGTTCTTC
. 13 TRBJ1-1 TRBV5-1 . CASTKGRGTEAFF TGCGCCAGCACGAAGGGGCGAGGAACTGAAGCTTTCTTT
. 15 TRBJ2-5 TRBV25-1 TRBD2 CASSESSGWEETQYF TGTGCCAGCAGTGAGTCTAGCGGGTGGGAAGAGACCCAGTACTTC
. 13 TRBJ1-2 TRBV9 . CASSATVNYGYTF TGTGCCAGCAGCGCGACAGTTAACTATGGCTACACCTTC
. 15 TRBJ2-3 TRBV7-9 TRBD1 CASSPGQVYTDTQYF TGTGCCAGCTCCCCGGGACAGGTTTACACAGATACGCAGTATTTT
. 15 TRBJ1-3 TRBV18 TRBD1 CASSPMSGGGNTIYF TGTGCCAGCTCACCAATGTCAGGGGGAGGAAACACCATATATTTT
. 17 TRBJ2-3 TRBV3-1/TRBV3-2 TRBD2 CASSQRPSGGSTDTQYF TGTGCCAGCAGCCAAAGGCCTAGCGGGGGAAGCACAGATACGCAGTATTTT
. 15 TRBJ1-5 TRBV1 . CTSSQEMYCNQPQHF TGCACCAGCAGCCAAGAGATGTACTGCAATCAGCCCCAGCATTTT
. 15 TRBJ2-5 TRBV5-1 TRBD1 CASSPGTESWVPQYF TGCGCCAGCAGCCCGGGGACAGAATCCTGGGTGCCCCAGTACTTC
. 14 TRBJ2-7 TRBV5-1 . CASSLSPSVYEQYF TGCGCCAGCAGCTTGAGTCCTAGCGTCTACGAGCAGTACTTC
. 15 TRBJ2-1 TRBV6-4 TRBD1 CASSVGQGTYNEQFF TGTGCCAGCAGTGTTGGACAGGGTACCTACAATGAGCAGTTCTTC
. 15 TRBJ1-1 TRBV7-2 . CASSLVVGQSGEAFF TGTGCCAGCAGCTTAGTAGTAGGGCAGAGCGGGGAAGCTTTCTTT
. 12 TRBJ1-5 TRBV30 . CAWSPGNQPQHF TGTGCCTGGAGCCCTGGCAATCAGCCCCAGCATTTT
. 18 TRBJ2-1 TRBV30 . CAWSTPRDISTKFNEQFF TGTGCCTGGAGTACACCCCGGGACATCAGCACTAAGTTCAATGAGCAGTTCTTC
once 14 TRBJ2-5 TRBV27 . CASSSRDKQETQYF TGTGCCAGCAGTTCCCGGGACAAACAAGAGACCCAGTACTTC
once 14 TRBJ2-5 TRBV10-3 . CAISENRDQETQYF TGTGCCATCAGTGAGAACCGGGATCAAGAGACCCAGTACTTC
. 17 TRBJ2-1 TRBV4-3 . CASSQAWGFSSYNEQFF TGCGCCAGCAGCCAAGCGTGGGGCTTCAGCTCCTACAATGAGCAGTTCTTC
. 16 TRBJ2-1 TRBV5-1 . CASSLGGGSSYNEQFF TGCGCCAGCAGCTTGGGAGGGGGAAGCTCCTACAATGAGCAGTTCTTC
. 14 TRBJ1-2 TRBV11-2 . CASSPGTAPYGYTF TGTGCCAGCAGCCCAGGTACGGCACCTTATGGCTACACCTTC
few 12 TRBJ1-2 TRBV6-4 . CASSEAGPGYTF TGTGCCAGCAGTGAGGCGGGGCCTGGCTACACCTTC
few 13 TRBJ1-5 TRBV4-2 . CASSQADQGPQHF TGTGCCAGCAGCCAGGCTGACCAGGGGCCCCAGCATTTT
. 17 TRBJ2-1 TRBV4-3 TRBD1 CASSQEGQGTGYNEQFF TGCGCCAGCAGCCAAGAGGGACAGGGGACGGGGTACAATGAGCAGTTCTTC
. 13 TRBJ1-2 TRBV10-3 . CAISATSNYGYTF TGTGCCATCTCCGCGACTTCTAACTATGGCTACACCTTC
. 13 TRBJ1-1 TRBV6-1 . CASSEESSRMAFF TGTGCCAGCAGTGAAGAATCGTCGAGAATGGCTTTCTTT
. 16 TRBJ2-4 TRBV4-2 TRBD1 CASSPQGARGKNIQYF TGTGCCAGCAGCCCCCAGGGGGCGCGAGGCAAAAACATTCAGTACTTC
. 15 TRBJ1-5 TRBV19 . CASSIVGHSNQPQHF TGTGCCAGTAGTATAGTGGGACACTCGAATCAGCCCCAGCATTTT
. 14 TRBJ2-7 TRBV7-8 . CASSFKTRYDEQYF TGTGCCAGCAGCTTCAAGACTAGGTACGACGAGCAGTACTTC
. 14 TRBJ2-5 TRBV5-3 TRBD1 CARSSGTGQETQYF TGTGCCAGAAGCTCAGGGACAGGGCAAGAGACCCAGTACTTC
. 14 TRBJ1-1 TRBV5-5 TRBD1 CASTVRQGNTEAFF TGTGCCAGCACCGTTCGACAGGGGAACACTGAAGCTTTCTTT
. 15 TRBJ1-2 TRBV28 TRBD1 CASSLGGQGLYGYTF TGTGCCAGCAGTTTAGGGGGACAGGGATTATATGGCTACACCTTC
. 14 TRBJ2-3 TRBV9 TRBD1 CASSVEGAGDTQYF TGTGCCAGCAGCGTAGAGGGGGCGGGAGATACGCAGTATTTT
. 15 TRBJ2-7 TRBV4-3 TRBD2 CASSEDPGGGYEQYF TGCGCCAGCAGTGAAGACCCGGGGGGGGGCTACGAGCAGTACTTC